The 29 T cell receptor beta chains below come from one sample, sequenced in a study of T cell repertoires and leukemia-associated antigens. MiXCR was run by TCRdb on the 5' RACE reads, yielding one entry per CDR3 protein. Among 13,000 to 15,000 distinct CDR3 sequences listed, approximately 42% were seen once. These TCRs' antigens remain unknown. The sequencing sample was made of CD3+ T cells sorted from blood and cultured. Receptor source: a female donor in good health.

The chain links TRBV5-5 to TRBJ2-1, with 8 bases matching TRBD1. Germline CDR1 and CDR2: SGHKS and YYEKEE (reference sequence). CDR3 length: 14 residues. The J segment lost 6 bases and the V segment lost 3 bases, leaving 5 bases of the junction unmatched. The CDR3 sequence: CASSSWTGRNEQFF. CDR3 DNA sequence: TGTGCCAGCAGCTCCTGGACAGGGCGCAATGAGCAGTTCTTC.

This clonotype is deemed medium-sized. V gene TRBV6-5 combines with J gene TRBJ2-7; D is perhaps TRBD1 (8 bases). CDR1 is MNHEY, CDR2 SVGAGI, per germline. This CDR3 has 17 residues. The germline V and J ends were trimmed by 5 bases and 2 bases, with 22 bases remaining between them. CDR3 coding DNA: TGTGCCAGCAGTCCTCTTATACAGGGGGGGCTCGCCTACGAGCAGTACTTC. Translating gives CASSPLIQGGLAYEQYF.

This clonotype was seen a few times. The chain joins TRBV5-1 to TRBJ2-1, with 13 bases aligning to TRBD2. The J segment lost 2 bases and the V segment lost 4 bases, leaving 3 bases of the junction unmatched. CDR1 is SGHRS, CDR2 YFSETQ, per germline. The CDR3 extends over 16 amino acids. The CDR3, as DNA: TGCGCCAGCAGCCATGGACTAGCGGGAGCCTACAATGAGCAGTTCTTC. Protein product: CASSHGLAGAYNEQFF.

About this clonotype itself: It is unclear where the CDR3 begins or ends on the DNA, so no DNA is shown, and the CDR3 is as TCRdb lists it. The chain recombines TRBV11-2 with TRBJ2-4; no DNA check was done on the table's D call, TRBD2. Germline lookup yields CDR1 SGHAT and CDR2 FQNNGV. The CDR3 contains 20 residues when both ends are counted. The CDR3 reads CASSFYICSARAGAKNIQYF.

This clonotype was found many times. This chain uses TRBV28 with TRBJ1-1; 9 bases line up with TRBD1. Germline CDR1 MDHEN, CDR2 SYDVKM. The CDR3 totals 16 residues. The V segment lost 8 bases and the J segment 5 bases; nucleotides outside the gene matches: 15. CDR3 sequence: CASWSERGQGDTEAFF. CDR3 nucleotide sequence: TGTGCCAGCTGGAGCGAGAGGGGACAGGGAGATACTGAAGCTTTCTTT.

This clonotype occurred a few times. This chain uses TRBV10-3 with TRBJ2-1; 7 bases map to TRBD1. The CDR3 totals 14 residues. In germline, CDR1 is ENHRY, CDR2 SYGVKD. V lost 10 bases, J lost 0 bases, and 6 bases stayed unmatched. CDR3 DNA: TGTGCCACCGAGGACAGGATCTCCTACAATGAGCAGTTCTTC. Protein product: CATEDRISYNEQFF.

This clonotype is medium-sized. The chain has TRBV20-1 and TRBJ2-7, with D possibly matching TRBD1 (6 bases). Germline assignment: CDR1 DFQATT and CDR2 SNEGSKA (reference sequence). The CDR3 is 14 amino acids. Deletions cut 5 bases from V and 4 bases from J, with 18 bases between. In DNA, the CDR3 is TGCAGTGCTCAAGTTCCGGGACAAGATTACGAGCAGTACTTC. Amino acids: CSAQVPGQDYEQYF.

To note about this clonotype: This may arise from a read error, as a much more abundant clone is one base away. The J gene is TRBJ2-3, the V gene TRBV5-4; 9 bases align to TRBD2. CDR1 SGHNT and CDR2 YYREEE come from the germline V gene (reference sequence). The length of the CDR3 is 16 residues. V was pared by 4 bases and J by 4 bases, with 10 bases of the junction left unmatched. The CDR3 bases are TGTGCCAGCAGCATGATTAGCGGGGGCCGTGCAGATACGCAGTATTTT. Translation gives CASSMISGGRADTQYF.

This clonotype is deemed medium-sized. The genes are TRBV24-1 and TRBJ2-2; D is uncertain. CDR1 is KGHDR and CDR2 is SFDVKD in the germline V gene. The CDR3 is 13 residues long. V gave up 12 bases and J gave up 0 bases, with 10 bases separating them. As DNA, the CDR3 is TGTGCCGCTTCCCCACCGAACACCGGGGAGCTGTTTTTT. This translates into CAASPPNTGELFF.

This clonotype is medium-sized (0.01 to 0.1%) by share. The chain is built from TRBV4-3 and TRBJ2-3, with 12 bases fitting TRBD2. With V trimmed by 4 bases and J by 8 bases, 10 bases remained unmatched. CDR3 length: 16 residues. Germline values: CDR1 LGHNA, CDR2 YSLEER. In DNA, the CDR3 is TGCGCCAGCAGCCCCGAGACTAGCGGGAGCGTCGGTACGCAGTATTTT. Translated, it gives CASSPETSGSVGTQYF.

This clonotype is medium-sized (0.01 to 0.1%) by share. CDR3 amino acids: CASSSYGRPTDSNQPQHF. The CDR3 region has the DNA TGTGCCAGCAGTTCGTACGGACGGCCAACAGATAGCAATCAGCCCCAGCATTTT. The V and J genes are TRBV28 and TRBJ1-5, with D unclear. The CDR3 has 18 amino acids. CDR1 and CDR2 (germline): MDHEN, SYDVKM. Trimming pared 4 bases from V and 0 bases from J, leaving 19 bases between.

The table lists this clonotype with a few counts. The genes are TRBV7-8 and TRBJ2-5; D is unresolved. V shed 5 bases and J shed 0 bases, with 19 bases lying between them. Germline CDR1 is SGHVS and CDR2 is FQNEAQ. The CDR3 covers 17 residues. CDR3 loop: CASSRAIMTQNQETQYF. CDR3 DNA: TGTGCCAGCAGCCGTGCCATTATGACACAGAACCAAGAGACCCAGTACTTC.

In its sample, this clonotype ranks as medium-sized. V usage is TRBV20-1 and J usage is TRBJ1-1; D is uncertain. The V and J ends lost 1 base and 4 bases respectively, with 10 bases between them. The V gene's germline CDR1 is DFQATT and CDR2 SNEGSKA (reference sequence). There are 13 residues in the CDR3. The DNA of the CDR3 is TGCAGTGCTAGAGGCTCCTGGGGCACTGAAGCTTTCTTT. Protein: CSARGSWGTEAFF.

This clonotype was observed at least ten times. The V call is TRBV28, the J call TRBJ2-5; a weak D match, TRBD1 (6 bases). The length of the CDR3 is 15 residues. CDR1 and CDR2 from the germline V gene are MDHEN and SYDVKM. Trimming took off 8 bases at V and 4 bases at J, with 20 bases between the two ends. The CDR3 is CASSSTVGALETQYF. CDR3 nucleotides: TGTGCCAGCTCTTCCACCGTGGGGGCTCTAGAGACCCAGTACTTC.

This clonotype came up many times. CDR3 loop: CASSFLAETGELFF. DNA of the CDR3: TGTGCCAGCAGCTTCCTAGCGGAGACCGGGGAGCTGTTTTTT. This chain links TRBV5-4 with TRBJ2-2; the match to TRBD2 covers 7 bases. This CDR3 contains 14 residues. After removal of 2 bases from V and 5 bases from J, the junction contained 3 bases not matched to a gene. Germline V gives CDR1 SGHNT, CDR2 YYREEE (reference sequence).

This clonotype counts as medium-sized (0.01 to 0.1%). This chain's CDR3 is CSVSTGGADWISYEQYF. DNA of the CDR3: TGCAGCGTTTCCACAGGGGGGGCGGACTGGATCTCCTACGAGCAGTACTTC. V gene TRBV29-1 combines with J gene TRBJ2-7, with D possibly TRBD1 on 8 matching bases. Trimming removed 5 bases at V and 0 bases at J, with 23 bases between. This CDR3 is 17 amino acids long. Germline V CDR1 and CDR2: SQVTM, ANQGSEA.

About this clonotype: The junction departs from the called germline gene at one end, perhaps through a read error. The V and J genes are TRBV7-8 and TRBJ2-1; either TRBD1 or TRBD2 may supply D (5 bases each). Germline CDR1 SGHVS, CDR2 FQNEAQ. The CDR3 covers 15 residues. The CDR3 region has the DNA TGTGCCAGCAGCCCTCCCAGTTGGGGGTGCAATGAGCGGTTCTTC. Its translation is CASSPPSWGCNERFF.

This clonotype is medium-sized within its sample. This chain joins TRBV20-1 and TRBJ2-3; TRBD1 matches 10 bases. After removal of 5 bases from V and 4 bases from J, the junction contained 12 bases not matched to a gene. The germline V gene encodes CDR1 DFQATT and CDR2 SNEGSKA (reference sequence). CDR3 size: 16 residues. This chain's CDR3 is CSAPTYEGQGPDTQYF. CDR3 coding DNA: TGCAGTGCTCCCACTTACGAGGGACAGGGGCCAGATACGCAGTATTTT.

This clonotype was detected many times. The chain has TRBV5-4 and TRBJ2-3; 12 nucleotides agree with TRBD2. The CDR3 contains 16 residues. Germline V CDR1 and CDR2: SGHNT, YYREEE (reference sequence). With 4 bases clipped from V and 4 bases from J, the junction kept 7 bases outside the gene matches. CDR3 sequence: CASSMTSGGRADTQYF. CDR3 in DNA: TGTGCCAGCAGCATGACTAGCGGGGGCCGTGCAGATACGCAGTATTTT.

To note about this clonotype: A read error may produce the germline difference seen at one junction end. The CDR3 region is CASSLAPSGPVSCNEQFF. As DNA, the CDR3 is TGCGCGAGCAGCTTGGCTCCTAGCGGGCCCGTCTCCTGCAATGAGCAGTTCTTC. The chain recombines TRBV5-1 with TRBJ2-1, with 8 bases fitting TRBD2. The CDR3 spans 18 residues. Germline V lookup: CDR1 SGHRS, CDR2 YFSETQ.

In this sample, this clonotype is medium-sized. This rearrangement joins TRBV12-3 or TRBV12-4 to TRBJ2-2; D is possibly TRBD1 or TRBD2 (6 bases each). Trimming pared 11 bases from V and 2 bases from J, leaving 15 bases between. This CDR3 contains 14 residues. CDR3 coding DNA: TGTGCCGGGGGGCAGGGGATTAACACCGGGGAGCTGTTTTTT. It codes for CAGGQGINTGELFF.

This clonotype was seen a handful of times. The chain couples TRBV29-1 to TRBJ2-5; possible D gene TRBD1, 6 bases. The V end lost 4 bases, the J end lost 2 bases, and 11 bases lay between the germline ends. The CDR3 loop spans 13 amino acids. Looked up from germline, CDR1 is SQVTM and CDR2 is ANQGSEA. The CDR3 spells CSVALTGQETQYF. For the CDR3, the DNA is TGCAGCGTTGCCCTGACAGGTCAAGAGACCCAGTACTTC.

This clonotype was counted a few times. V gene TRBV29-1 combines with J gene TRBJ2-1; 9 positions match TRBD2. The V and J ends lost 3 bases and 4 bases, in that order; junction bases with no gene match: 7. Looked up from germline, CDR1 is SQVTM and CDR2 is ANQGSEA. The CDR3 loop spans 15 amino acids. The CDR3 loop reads CSVEGLALRYNEQFF. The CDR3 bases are TGCAGCGTTGAGGGACTAGCCCTGAGATACAATGAGCAGTTCTTC.

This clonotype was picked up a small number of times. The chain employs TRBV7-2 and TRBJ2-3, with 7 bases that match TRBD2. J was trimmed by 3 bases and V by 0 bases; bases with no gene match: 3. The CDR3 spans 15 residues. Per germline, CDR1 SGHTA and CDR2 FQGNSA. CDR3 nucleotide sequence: TGTGCCAGCAGCTTAGCCGGGACTACAACAGATACGCAGTATTTT. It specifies CASSLAGTTTDTQYF.

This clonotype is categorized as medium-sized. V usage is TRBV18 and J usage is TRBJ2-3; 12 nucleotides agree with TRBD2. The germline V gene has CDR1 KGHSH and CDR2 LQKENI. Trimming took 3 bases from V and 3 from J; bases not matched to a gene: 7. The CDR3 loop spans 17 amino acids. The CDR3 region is CASSPIRLAGETDTQYF. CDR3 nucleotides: TGTGCCAGCTCACCGATCCGACTAGCGGGAGAGACAGATACGCAGTATTTT.

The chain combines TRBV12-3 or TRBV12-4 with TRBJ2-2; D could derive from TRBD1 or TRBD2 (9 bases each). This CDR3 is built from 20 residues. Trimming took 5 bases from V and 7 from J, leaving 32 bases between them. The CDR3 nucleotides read TGTGCCAGCAGTCTATATGGGACTAGCACCGGGACAGGGCTGGACGGGGAGCTGTTTTTT. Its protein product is CASSLYGTSTGTGLDGELFF.

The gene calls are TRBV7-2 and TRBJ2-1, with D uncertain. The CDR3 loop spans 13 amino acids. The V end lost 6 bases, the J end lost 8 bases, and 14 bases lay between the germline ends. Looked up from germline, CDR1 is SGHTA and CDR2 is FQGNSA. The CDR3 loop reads CASRGTPPDEQFF. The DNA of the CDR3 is TGTGCCAGCAGAGGAACGCCCCCCGATGAGCAGTTCTTC.

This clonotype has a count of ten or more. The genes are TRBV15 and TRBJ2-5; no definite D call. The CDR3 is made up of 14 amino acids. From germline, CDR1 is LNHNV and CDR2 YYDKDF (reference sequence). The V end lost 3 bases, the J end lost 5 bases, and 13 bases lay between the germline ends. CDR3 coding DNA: TGTGCCACCAGCAGCGCCTCACCCGGGGAGACCCAGTACTTC. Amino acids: CATSSASPGETQYF.

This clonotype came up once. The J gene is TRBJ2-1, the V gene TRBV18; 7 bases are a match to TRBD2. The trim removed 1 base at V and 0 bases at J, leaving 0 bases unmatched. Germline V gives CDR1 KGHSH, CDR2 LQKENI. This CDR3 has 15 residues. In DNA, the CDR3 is TGTGCCAGCTCACCACAGCGGGACTCCTACAATGAGCAGTTCTTC. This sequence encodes CASSPQRDSYNEQFF.